The T cell receptor (beta chain) under discussion was sequenced for a study of blood T cell repertoires in COVID-19. Study details: Both acute and convalescent COVID-19 samples were obtained from the United States, Italy and Spain. Nucleic acid was either cDNA or gDNA, and it came from T cells, B-cell-depleted T cells, or PBMCs.

Original processing notes: Amplification with reference gene primers provided the estimates of nucleated cell counts. Some clones are missing from TCRdb's copy, which holds only in-frame ones; the method was immunoSEQ multiplex PCR. The V and J calls and clone size were taken over from that table, and D and trimming were inferred from the DNA. The sample has about 200,000 clones; roughly 85% are singletons. Germline values: CDR1 SGHKS, CDR2 YYEKEE (reference sequence). This CDR3 is 14 amino acids long. Unmatched junction bases numbered 3, after V lost 3 bases and J lost 5 bases. Seattle-derived patients entered the study during active infection and were followed longitudinally.

The specimen was peripheral blood. This receptor was identified in a woman in her 70s with COVID-19, enrolled during active disease. The rearrangement uses TRBV5-5 and TRBJ1-2; TRBD1 aligns across 11 bases. CDR3 residues: CASSSGTGGYGYTF. The CDR3 DNA is TGTGCCAGCAGCTCCGGGACAGGGGGATATGGCTACACCTTC.